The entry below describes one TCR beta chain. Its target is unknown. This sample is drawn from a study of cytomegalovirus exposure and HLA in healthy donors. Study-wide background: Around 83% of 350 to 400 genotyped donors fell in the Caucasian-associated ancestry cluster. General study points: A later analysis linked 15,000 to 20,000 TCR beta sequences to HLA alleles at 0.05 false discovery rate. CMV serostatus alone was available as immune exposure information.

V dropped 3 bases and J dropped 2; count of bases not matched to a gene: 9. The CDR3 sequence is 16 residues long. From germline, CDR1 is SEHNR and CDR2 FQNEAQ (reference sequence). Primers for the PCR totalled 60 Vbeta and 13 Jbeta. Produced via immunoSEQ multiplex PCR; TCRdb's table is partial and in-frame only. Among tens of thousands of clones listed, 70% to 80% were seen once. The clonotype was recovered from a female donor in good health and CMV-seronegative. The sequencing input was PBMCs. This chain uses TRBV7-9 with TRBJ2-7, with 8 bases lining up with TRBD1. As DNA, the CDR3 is TGTGCCAGCAGCTTTTGGACGGGACAGGTGACCTACGAGCAGTACTTC. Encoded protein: CASSFWTGQVTYEQYF.